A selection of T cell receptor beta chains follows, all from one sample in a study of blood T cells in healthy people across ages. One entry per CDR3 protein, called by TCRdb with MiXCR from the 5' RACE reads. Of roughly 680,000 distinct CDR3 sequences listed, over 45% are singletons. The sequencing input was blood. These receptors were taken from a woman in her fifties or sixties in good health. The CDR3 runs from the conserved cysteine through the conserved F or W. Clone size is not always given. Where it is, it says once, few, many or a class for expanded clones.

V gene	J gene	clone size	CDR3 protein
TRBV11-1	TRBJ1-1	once	CASSVRVQLEAFF
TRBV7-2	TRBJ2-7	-	CASSLDSAGYYEQYF
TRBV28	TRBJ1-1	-	CASSVGNRNTEAFF
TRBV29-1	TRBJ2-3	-	CSDLTGGSTDTQYF
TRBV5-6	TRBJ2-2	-	CASSRRQTYTGELFF
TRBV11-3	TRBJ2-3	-	CASSPGPRLAVDTQYF
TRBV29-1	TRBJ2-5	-	CSVATGAGETQYF
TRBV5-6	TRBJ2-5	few	CASSLAAWEQYF
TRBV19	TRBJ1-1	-	CASSIDLRPNTEAFF
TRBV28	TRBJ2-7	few	CASRPPRRGHLSSYEQYF
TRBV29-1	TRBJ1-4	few	CSYRGGEKLFF
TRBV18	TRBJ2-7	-	CASSPPTGGTHEQYF
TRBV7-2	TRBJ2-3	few	CASSAWIASGQGDTQYF
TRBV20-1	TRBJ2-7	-	CSVTRDGASYEQYF
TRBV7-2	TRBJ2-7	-	CASSLVGTQKSQYF
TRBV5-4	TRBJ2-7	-	CASSLGSSGLNEQYF
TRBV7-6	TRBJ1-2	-	CASSLGPGQGIYGYTF
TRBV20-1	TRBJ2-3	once	CSAKREDLLDTQYF
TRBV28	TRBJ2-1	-	CASSPPLGTSGSYNEQFF
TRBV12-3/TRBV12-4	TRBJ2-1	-	CASSLHSGAAYNEQFF
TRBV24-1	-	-	CATSPPGRAETQYF
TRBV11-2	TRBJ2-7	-	CASSPQGRGVDYEQYF
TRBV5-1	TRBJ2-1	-	CASSLADKLTHNEQFF
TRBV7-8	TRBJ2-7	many	CASSFRGPEDEQYF
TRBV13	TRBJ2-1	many	CASSPLARADNEQFF
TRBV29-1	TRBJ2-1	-	CSVWGGVVNEQFF
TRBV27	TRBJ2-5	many	CASSPWGQETQYF
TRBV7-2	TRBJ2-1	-	CASSLALAGGSYNEQFF
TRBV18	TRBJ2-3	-	CASSPPVVRAQYF